This T cell receptor (beta chain) was recovered during a study of Ad26.COV2.S vaccination and SARS-CoV-2 variants. Study-level background: The vaccine Ad26.COV2.S was put into the muscle once, or twice with 56 days between. Overall study results and limits: People who got the vaccine had more spike-specific TCR breadth than people who got placebo.

The V and J ends lost 0 bases and 5 bases, in that order; junction bases with no gene match: 9. The CDR3 extends over 16 amino acids. The germline V gene encodes CDR1 KGHSH and CDR2 LQKENI. Remarks on this clone: Its specificity is unknown.

Clones were read by immunoSEQ multiplex PCR, and TCRdb kept only the in-frame ones, dropping some. The sample shows a few hundred thousand clones, around 92% of them seen only once. Treatment defined: approximately 18 received Ad26.COV2.S at low or high dose, single or two shots; about 5 received placebo; per-sample allocation not given. Following the first vaccine or placebo injection, samples were taken on day 63. In the vaccine, an Ad26 vector expressed the SARS-CoV-2 spike of the Wuhan strain. The rearrangement joins TRBV18 to TRBJ2-7; 8 positions match TRBD1. This receptor was obtained from a person aged 18-65 years who received the Ad26.COV2.S COVID-19 vaccine or a placebo. Sequences were derived from peripheral blood, sampled in a trial of Ad26.COV2.S vaccine versus placebo. CDR3: CASSPPGLSGGDEQYF. In nucleotides, the CDR3 is TGTGCCAGCTCACCACCGGGGTTGTCAGGGGGCGACGAGCAGTACTTC.